Presented here are 14 T cell receptor beta chains from one specimen sequenced in a study of tumor and adjacent non-tumor tissue in lung cancer. This sample's RNA came from whole unsorted tissue. Distant lung tissue was collected more than 3 cm away from the tumor edge. A modified ARM-PCR protocol with three rounds of nested PCR amplified TCRbeta. TCRdb ran MiXCR on the multiplex PCR reads and lists one entry per CDR3 protein. Altogether some 68,000 distinct CDR3 sequences are present, more than 75% being singletons, with the ten largest covering 45%. Sequencing input: distant non-tumor lung tissue. Receptors originate from a man between 60 and 75 years old with non-small cell lung cancer.

With regard to this clonotype: The CDR3 does not end in the conserved phenylalanine or tryptophan, so this is likely a read error. V gene TRBV28 combines with J gene TRBJ2-2; D is ambiguous. The CDR3 runs 14 residues. Germline CDR1 MDHEN, CDR2 SYDVKM. CDR3 coding DNA: TGTACCAGCAGTTCGGGTAACCGGAACGGGGAGCTGTTTATT. This sequence encodes CTSSSGNRNGELFI.

A single count supports this clonotype. Since the CDR3 does not end with the conserved phenylalanine or tryptophan, this likely comes from a read error. This sequence joins TRBV7-8 and TRBJ2-3, with 8 bases matching TRBD1. CDR3 length equals 18 residues. The germline V gene encodes CDR1 SGHVS and CDR2 FQNEAQ. The CDR3 sequence: CASSVAGTGFGLTDTQYY. CDR3 DNA sequence: TGTGCCAGCAGCGTAGCCGGGACAGGCTTTGGTTTGACAGATACGCAGTATTAT.

This clonotype came up once. One end of the junction varies from germline; a read error may be responsible. The rearrangement links TRBV6-1 to TRBJ1-6, with TRBD1 identical over 7 bases. Germline values: CDR1 MNHNS, CDR2 SASEGT. This CDR3 has 14 amino acids. CDR3 coding DNA: TGTGCAGCAGAACTGGGACAGCAAAATTCACCCCTCTACTTT. It encodes CAAELGQQNSPLYF.

In the case of this clonotype: Being one base from a much bigger clone, this may be a read error. The CDR3 end shows no conserved phenylalanine or tryptophan, and so a read error is likely. The chain is built from TRBV5-1 and TRBJ2-1; perhaps D is TRBD1 or TRBD2 (5 bases each). This CDR3 is built from 14 residues. V lost 4 bases to trimming and J lost 9 bases, with 17 bases between them. Germline loops: CDR1 SGHRS, CDR2 YFSETQ. This CDR3 is CASSRGVQKAEQFL. The CDR3 nucleotides read TGCGCCAGCAGCCGAGGGGTTCAGAAAGCTGAGCAGTTCTTG.

Worth noting for this clonotype: One junction end disagrees with the germline gene, perhaps due to a read error. CDR3 loop: CASSDTYDEQFF. CDR3 sequence (DNA): TGCGCCAGTTCCGACACATACGATGAACAGTTCTTC. This chain links TRBV4-1 with TRBJ2-1; D unresolved. CDR3 size: 12 residues. The germline gives CDR1 MGHRA, CDR2 YSYEKL.

About this clonotype: This may come from a read error, since a much larger clone is one base off. The chain has TRBV5-1 and TRBJ2-5, with TRBD2 matching over 12 bases. Germline loops: CDR1 SGHRS, CDR2 YFSETQ. V lost 4 bases and J lost 5; bases outside the gene matches: 6. This CDR3 contains 15 residues. CDR3 loop: CASSVTSGSGETQYF. CDR3 sequence (DNA): TGCGCCAGCAGCGTGACTAGCGGGAGTGGTGAGACCCAGTACTTC.

A remark on this clonotype: This may stem from a read error, because a much larger clone lies one nucleotide away. The CDR3 sequence is CASSISSTQETQYF. CDR3 DNA sequence: TGTGCCAGCAGCATTTCTTCGACCCAAGAGACCCAGTACTTC. The chain couples TRBV7-2 to TRBJ2-5; D remains ambiguous. Germline V gene lookup returns CDR1 SGHTA and CDR2 FQGNSA. The germline V and J ends were trimmed by 5 bases and 1 base, with 11 bases remaining between them. The CDR3 runs to 14 residues.

The chain combines TRBV7-6 with TRBJ2-5; 9 bases agree with TRBD2. Germline loops: CDR1 SGHVS, CDR2 FNYEAQ. With 1 base clipped from V and 5 bases from J, the junction kept 11 bases outside the gene matches. CDR3 size: 17 residues. The CDR3 nucleotides read TGTGCCAGCAGCTTAGAGGTCGGCGGGAGGGCCGGGGAGACCCAGTACTTC. Translation gives CASSLEVGGRAGETQYF.

The J gene is TRBJ2-3, the V gene TRBV7-8; no definite D call. CDR3 length: 18 amino acids. V was clipped by 5 bases and J by 3 bases, with 24 bases between them. From germline, CDR1 is SGHVS and CDR2 FQNEAQ. CDR3 DNA sequence: TGTGCCAGCAGCGTACCCGAGATAGGCTTTGGTTTGACAGATACGCAGTATTTT. It codes for CASSVPEIGFGLTDTQYF.

Notes on this clonotype: The junction departs from germline at one end; a sequencing error may be responsible. V is TRBV30 and J is TRBJ2-2, with 9 bases identical to TRBD2. This CDR3 region has 13 residues. Germline lookup yields CDR1 GTSNPN and CDR2 SVGIG (reference sequence). CDR3 DNA sequence: TGCTCCTGTAGTGTAGCGGGAGCGGGGGAGCTGTTTTTT. Its protein is CSCSVAGAGELFF.

The gene calls are TRBV4-2 and TRBJ2-2; TRBD2 might be the D (5 bases). Trimming removed 0 bases at V and 3 bases at J, with 11 bases between. The CDR3 runs 16 residues. Germline CDR1 is LGHNA and CDR2 is YNFKEQ. The CDR3 bases are TGTGCCAGCAGCCAAGAGAGCGGAATGTACACCGGGGAGCTGTTTTTT. As protein: CASSQESGMYTGELFF.

The V gene is TRBV20-1, the J gene TRBJ2-2; D may be TRBD2 (5 bases). This CDR3 is 11 amino acids long. Trimming removed 5 bases at V and 8 bases at J, with 9 bases between. Germline CDR1 and CDR2: DFQATT and SNEGSKA (reference sequence). CDR3 loop: CSAGRSGELFF. The CDR3 DNA follows: TGCAGTGCTGGGAGATCTGGGGAGCTGTTTTTT.

The gene calls are TRBV6-2 or TRBV6-3 and TRBJ1-4, with D hard to call. The CDR3 loop spans 15 amino acids. V was cut by 11 bases and J by 8 bases, with 24 bases left in between. The germline CDR1 and CDR2 sequences are MNHEY and SVGEGT. CDR3 bases: TGTGCCTGGAGTTACTACGTTGGACCCCAAGAAAAACTGTTTTTT. Amino acids: CAWSYYVGPQEKLFF.

A single count supports this clonotype. The conserved phenylalanine or tryptophan normally closing the CDR3 is absent here, so this likely arose from a read error. The V call is TRBV6-1, the J call TRBJ1-1; 9 positions match TRBD1. Germline V gives CDR1 MNHNS, CDR2 SASEGT. The CDR3 loop spans 15 amino acids. CDR3 sequence reads: CASSGDRVGNTEAFL. Here the CDR3 DNA reads TGTGCCAGCAGTGGGGACAGGGTAGGGAACACTGAGGCTTTCTTA.